This T cell receptor beta chain was documented in a study of beta chain features in type 1 diabetes. Whole-study results and caveats: At VDJ recombination sites, type 1 diabetes patients had fewer insertions and more deleted nucleotides.

In germline, CDR1 is DFQATT, CDR2 SNEGSKA (reference sequence). The CDR3 extends over 11 amino acids. The V segment lost 3 bases and the J segment 10 bases; nucleotides outside the gene matches: 2. Expressed TCRB transcripts got sequenced, as all isolated RNA was reverse transcribed. About 4 million reads was the average for naive, central memory and regulatory T cell samples. Repertoires were generated with immunoSEQ multiplex PCR, while TCRdb's copy carries only in-frame clones and drops some. The table includes a few hundred thousand clones, 25% to 30% detected once. A remark on this clone: Its cognate antigen is unknown.

Sequencing used central memory CD4+ T cells from blood. The chain links TRBV20-1 to TRBJ2-1; TRBD2 aligns across 8 bases. The clonotype was recovered from a man under 40 in good health. For the CDR3, the DNA is TGCAGTGCTAGTTCGGGAGGGGAGCAGTTCTTC. Translated, it gives CSASSGGEQFF.